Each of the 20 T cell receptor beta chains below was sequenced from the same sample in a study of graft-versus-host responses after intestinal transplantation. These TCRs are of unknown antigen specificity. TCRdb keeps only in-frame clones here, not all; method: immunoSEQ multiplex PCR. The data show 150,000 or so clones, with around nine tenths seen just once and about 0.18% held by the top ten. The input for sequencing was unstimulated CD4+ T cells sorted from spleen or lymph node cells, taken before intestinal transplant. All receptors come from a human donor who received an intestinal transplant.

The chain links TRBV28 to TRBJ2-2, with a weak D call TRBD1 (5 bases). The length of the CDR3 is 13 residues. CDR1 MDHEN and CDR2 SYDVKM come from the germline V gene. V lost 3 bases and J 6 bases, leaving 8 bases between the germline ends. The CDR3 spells CASSFQGPGELFF. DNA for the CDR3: TGTGCCAGCAGTTTTCAGGGCCCCGGGGAGCTGTTTTTT.

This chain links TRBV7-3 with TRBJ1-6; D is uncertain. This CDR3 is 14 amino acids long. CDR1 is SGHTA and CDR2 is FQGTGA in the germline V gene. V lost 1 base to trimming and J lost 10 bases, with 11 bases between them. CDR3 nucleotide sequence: TGTGCCAGCAGCTTAAGGCGGCGTGGATCACCCCTCCACTTT. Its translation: CASSLRRRGSPLHF.

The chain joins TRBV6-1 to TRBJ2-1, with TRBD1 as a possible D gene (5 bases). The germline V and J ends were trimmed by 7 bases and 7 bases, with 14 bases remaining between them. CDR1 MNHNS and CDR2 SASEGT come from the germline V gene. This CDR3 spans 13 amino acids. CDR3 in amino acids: CASNWGLGNEQFF. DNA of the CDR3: TGTGCCAGCAACTGGGGCCTGGGGAATGAGCAGTTCTTC.

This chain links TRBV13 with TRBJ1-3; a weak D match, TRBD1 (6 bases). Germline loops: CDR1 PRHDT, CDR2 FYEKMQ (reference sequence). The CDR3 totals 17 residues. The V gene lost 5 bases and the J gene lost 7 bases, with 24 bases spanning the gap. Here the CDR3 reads CASSPGTGQRVWNTIYF. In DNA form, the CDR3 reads TGTGCCAGCAGCCCGGGAACAGGACAGAGAGTATGGAACACCATATATTTT. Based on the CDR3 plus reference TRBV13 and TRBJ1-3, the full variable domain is AAGVIQSPRHLIKEKRETATLKCYPIPRHDTVYWYQQGPGQDPQFLISFYEKMQSDKGSIPDRFSAQQFSDYHSELNMSSLELGDSALYFCASSPGTGQRVWNTIYFGEGSWLTVV.

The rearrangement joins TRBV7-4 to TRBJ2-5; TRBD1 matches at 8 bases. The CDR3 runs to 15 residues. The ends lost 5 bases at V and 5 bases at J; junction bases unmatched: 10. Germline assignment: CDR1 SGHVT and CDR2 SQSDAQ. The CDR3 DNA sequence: TGTGCCAGCAGCGGACGGACAGGGTTGGGGGAGACCCAGTACTTC. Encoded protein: CASSGRTGLGETQYF.

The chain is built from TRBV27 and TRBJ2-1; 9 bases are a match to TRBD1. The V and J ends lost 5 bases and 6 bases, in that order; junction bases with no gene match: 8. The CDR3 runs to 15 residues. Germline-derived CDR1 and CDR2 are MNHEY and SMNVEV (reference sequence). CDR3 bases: TGTGCCAGCAGTAGGGGACAGGGATTGGGCAATGAGCAGTTCTTC. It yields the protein CASSRGQGLGNEQFF.

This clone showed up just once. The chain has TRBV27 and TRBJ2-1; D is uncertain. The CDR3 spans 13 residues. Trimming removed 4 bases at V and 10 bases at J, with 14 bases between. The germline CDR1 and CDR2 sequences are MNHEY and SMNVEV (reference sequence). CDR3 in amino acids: CASSSLRHREQFF. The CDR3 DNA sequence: TGTGCCAGCAGTTCCTTACGACACCGAGAGCAGTTCTTC.

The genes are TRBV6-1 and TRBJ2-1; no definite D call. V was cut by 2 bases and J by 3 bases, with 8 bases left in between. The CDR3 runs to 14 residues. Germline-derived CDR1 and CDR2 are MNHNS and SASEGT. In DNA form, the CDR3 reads TGTGCCAGCAGTGAATCCAGTTTCTACAATGAGCAGTTCTTC. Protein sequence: CASSESSFYNEQFF.

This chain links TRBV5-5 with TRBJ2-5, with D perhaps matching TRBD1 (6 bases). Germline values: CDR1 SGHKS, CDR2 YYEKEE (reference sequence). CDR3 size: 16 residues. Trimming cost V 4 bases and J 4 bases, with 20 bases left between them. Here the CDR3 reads CASSAGNRVIPETQYF. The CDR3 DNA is TGTGCCAGCAGCGCCGGAAACAGGGTCATCCCAGAGACCCAGTACTTC.

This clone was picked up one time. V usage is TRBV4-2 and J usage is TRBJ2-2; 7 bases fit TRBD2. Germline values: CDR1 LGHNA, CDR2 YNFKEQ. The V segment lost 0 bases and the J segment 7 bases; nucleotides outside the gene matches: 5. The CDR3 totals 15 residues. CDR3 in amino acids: CASSQDVGGSGELFF. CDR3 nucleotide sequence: TGTGCCAGCAGCCAAGATGTGGGGGGGAGCGGGGAGCTGTTTTTT.

The CDR3: CASSFDGDSYNEQFF. The CDR3, as DNA: TGCGCCAGCAGCTTTGACGGGGACAGCTACAATGAGCAGTTCTTC. The chain combines TRBV5-1 with TRBJ2-1; 7 nucleotides agree with TRBD1. Germline V gene lookup returns CDR1 SGHRS and CDR2 YFSETQ. CDR3 length equals 15 residues. V shed 2 bases, J shed 3 bases, and the junction held 5 bases outside the gene matches.

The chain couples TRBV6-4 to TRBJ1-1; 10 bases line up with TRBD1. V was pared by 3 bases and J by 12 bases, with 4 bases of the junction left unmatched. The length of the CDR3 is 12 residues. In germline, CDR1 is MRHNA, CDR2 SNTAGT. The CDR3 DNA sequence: TGTGCCAGCAGTGAGGGGACAGGGGTGTCTTTCTTT. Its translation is CASSEGTGVSFF.

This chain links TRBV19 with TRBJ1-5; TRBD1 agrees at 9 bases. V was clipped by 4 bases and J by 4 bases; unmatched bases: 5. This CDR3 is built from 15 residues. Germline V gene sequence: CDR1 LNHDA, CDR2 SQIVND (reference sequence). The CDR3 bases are TGTGCCAGTAGTACCCCCGGACAGGGGAATCAGCCCCAGCATTTT. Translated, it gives CASSTPGQGNQPQHF.

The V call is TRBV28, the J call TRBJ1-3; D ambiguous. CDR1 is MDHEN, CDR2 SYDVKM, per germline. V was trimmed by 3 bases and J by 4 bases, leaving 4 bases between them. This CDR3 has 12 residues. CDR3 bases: TGTGCCAGCAGTTTCAGGGGAAACACCATATATTTT. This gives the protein CASSFRGNTIYF.

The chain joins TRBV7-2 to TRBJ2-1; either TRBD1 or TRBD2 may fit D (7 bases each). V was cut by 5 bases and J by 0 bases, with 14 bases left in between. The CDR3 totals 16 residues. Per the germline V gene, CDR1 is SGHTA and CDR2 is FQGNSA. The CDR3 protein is CASSPQGGSSYNEQFF. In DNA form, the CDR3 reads TGTGCCAGCAGCCCCCAGGGGGGGAGCTCCTACAATGAGCAGTTCTTC.

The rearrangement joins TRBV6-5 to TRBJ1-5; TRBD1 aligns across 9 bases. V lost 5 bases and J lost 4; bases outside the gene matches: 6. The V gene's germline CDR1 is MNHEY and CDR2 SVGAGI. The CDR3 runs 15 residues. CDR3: CASSRTGARNQPQHF. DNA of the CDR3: TGTGCCAGCAGTCGGACAGGGGCGAGAAATCAGCCCCAGCATTTT.

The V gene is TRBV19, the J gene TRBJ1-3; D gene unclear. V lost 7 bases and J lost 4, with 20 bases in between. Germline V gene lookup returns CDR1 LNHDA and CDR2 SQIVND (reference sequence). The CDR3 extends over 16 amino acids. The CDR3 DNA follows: TGTGCCAGTAACAGCATCGAGCGGACTTCGGGAAACACCATATATTTT. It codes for CASNSIERTSGNTIYF.

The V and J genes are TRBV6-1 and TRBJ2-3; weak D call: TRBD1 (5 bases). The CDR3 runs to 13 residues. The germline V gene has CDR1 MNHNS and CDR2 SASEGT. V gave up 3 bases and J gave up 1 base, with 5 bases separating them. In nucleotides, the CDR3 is TGTGCCAGCAGTGACAGGGGCACAGATACGCAGTATTTT. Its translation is CASSDRGTDTQYF.

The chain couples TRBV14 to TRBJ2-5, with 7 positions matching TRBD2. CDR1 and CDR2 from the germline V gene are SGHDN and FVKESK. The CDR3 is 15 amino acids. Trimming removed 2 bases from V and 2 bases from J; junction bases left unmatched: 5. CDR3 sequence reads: CASSQRASGQETQYF. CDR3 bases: TGTGCCAGCAGCCAACGGGCTAGCGGACAAGAGACCCAGTACTTC.

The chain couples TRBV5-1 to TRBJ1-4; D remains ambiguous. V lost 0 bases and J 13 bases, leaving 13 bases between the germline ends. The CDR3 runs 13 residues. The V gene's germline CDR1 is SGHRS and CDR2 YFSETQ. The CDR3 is CASSLDPRKRLFF. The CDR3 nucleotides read TGCGCCAGCAGCTTGGACCCCCGCAAAAGACTGTTTTTT.